The 9 T cell receptor beta chains presented below share a single source sample, sequenced in a study of Graves' ophthalmopathy and Graves' hyperthyroidism. RNA served as the template for amplifying TCR beta CDR3 regions. HTBI primers served in a first-round RT-PCR, which a second-round multiplex PCR followed. TCRdb processed the multiplex PCR reads anew with MiXCR; each CDR3 protein has one entry. The sample has approximately 640,000 distinct CDR3 sequences, about two fifths seen once. Sequencing was performed on peripheral blood. These receptors originate from an adult man with Graves' ophthalmopathy.

This clonotype has a count of ten or more. This chain links TRBV24-1 with TRBJ2-5, with D possibly matching TRBD1 (5 bases). With 4 bases removed from V and 0 bases from J, the gap between germline ends came to 8 bases. CDR3 size: 14 residues. Germline CDR1 KGHDR, CDR2 SFDVKD. In nucleotides, the CDR3 is TGTGCCACCAGTGACCAGACAGACCAAGAGACCCAGTACTTC. It translates to CATSDQTDQETQYF.

This clonotype was seen many times. The rearrangement uses TRBV10-3 and TRBJ2-2, with D perhaps matching TRBD2 (6 bases). This CDR3 has 15 amino acids. Germline loops: CDR1 ENHRY, CDR2 SYGVKD. V shed 7 bases and J shed 4 bases, with 16 bases lying between them. CDR3 sequence: CAINPGTVGTGELFF. CDR3 in DNA: TGTGCCATCAACCCCGGGACTGTGGGCACCGGGGAGCTGTTTTTT.

The genes are TRBV9 and TRBJ2-5; D possibly matches TRBD1 or TRBD2 (6 bases each). Germline CDR1 reads SGDLS; CDR2 reads YYNGEE. The CDR3 consists of 14 residues. The CDR3 bases are TGTGCTCTACAGCCCCGGGGGCGACAAGAGACCCAGTACTTC. It codes for CALQPRGRQETQYF.

The chain recombines TRBV19 with TRBJ2-3, with 10 nucleotides matching TRBD2. Germline-derived CDR1 and CDR2 are LNHDA and SQIVND (reference sequence). V shed 4 bases, J shed 5 bases, and the junction held 3 bases outside the gene matches. The CDR3 has 14 amino acids. This CDR3 is CASSTSGSRDTQYF. CDR3 DNA sequence: TGTGCCAGTAGTACTAGCGGGAGTCGAGATACGCAGTATTTT.

The CDR3 coding sequence is TGTGCCAGCAGTTTTGCGGGAGGGCCAATAGAGCAGTACTTC. Its translation is CASSFAGGPIEQYF. The chain is built from TRBV12-3 or TRBV12-4 and TRBJ2-7; 9 nucleotides match TRBD2. Losses at the gene ends were 3 bases for V and 7 bases for J; bases not matched to a gene: 7. The CDR3 spans 14 residues.

This clonotype has ten or more counts. The chain recombines TRBV20-1 with TRBJ1-1; 8 nucleotides align to TRBD1. The CDR3 is made up of 13 amino acids. Germline CDR1 is DFQATT and CDR2 is SNEGSKA (reference sequence). With V trimmed by 7 bases and J by 4 bases, 8 bases remained unmatched. CDR3 amino acids: CSVQGAMGTEAFF. DNA for the CDR3: TGCAGTGTTCAGGGGGCAATGGGCACTGAAGCTTTCTTT.

This clonotype has more than one count but fewer than ten. The chain has TRBV3-1 and TRBJ2-7, with 8 positions matching TRBD2. CDR1 is LGHDT, CDR2 YNNKEL, per germline (reference sequence). CDR3 length: 16 residues. Trimming cost V 0 bases and J 2 bases; bases outside gene matches: 6. The chain's CDR3 is CASSQDRLAPTYEQYF. For the CDR3, the DNA is TGTGCCAGCAGCCAAGACCGACTAGCGCCGACCTACGAGCAGTACTTC.

In this sample, this clonotype turned up many times. This rearrangement joins TRBV9 to TRBJ1-1, with D perhaps TRBD1 (5 bases). This CDR3 comprises 16 residues. In germline, CDR1 is SGDLS, CDR2 YYNGEE. V was pared by 0 bases and J by 3 bases, with 15 bases between. The DNA for the CDR3 is TGTGCCAGCAGCGTAGTAGTCAGGGCGGCGGACACTGAAGCTTTCTTT. Protein: CASSVVVRAADTEAFF.

Turning to this clonotype: This clone may be a read error of a much larger clone one base away. The chain uses TRBV11-2 and TRBJ2-5; D unresolved. Germline lookup yields CDR1 SGHAT and CDR2 FQNNGV. V dropped 4 bases and J dropped 1 base, with 16 bases sitting between them. CDR3 length: 16 amino acids. The CDR3 nucleotides read TGTGCCAGCAGCTCCCTTTACAGTCGGCCCCAAGAGACCCAGTACTTC. Residues: CASSSLYSRPQETQYF.